A selection of T cell receptor beta chains follows, all from one sample in a study of shared clonotypes between healthy human individuals. Data came from immunoSEQ multiplex PCR; TCRdb stores just in-frame clones and leaves some out. In the table there are hundreds of thousands of clones, 92% of which are singletons. Sequenced input: naive CD8+ T cells sorted from blood. These receptors all come from a man aged 30 to 45 in good health. CDR3s include the opening cysteine and the closing phenylalanine or tryptophan. A D gene is named only where the DNA matches it firmly. Size values are once, few and many counts, or a class for expanded clones, and some rows have none.

- TRBJ1-1 TRBV6-5 - TGTGCCAGCAGTTACCTAATCGGGGCCGACACTGAAGCTTTCTTT CASSYLIGADTEAFF
- TRBJ2-2 TRBV7-3 TRBD2 TGTGCCAGCAGCGAATCCGCGGGGGAGGGATGGGACACCGGGGAGCTGTTTTTT CASSESAGEGWDTGELFF
- TRBJ1-4 TRBV7-9 - TGTGCCAGCAGCTTAGTGGGTAATGAAAAACTGTTTTTT CASSLVGNEKLFF
- TRBJ2-5 TRBV4-1 TRBD2 TGCGCCAGCAGCCAACAGGGCGGGAGTGTCCAGACCCAGTACTTC CASSQQGGSVQTQYF
- TRBJ1-1 TRBV19 TRBD1 TGTGCCAGTAACACAGGGGGCGGCACTGAAGCTTTCTTT CASNTGGGTEAFF
few TRBJ2-1 TRBV27 - TGTGCCATCCGGAGAGGTAATGAGCAGTTCTTC CAIRRGNEQFF
- TRBJ1-2 TRBV27 TRBD1 TGTGCCAGCAGCTGGGACAGGGGGGTTGGCTACACCTTC CASSWDRGVGYTF
- TRBJ1-1 TRBV27 - TGTGCCAGCAGTTTGGGGGGAGTGGGCACTGAAGCTTTCTTT CASSLGGVGTEAFF
- TRBJ2-5 TRBV14 - TGTGCCAGCAGCCAAGGGACAGTCGGTATGGAGACCCAGTACTTC CASSQGTVGMETQYF
- TRBJ2-4 TRBV25-1 - TGTGCCAGCAGTGAGGGCCTCGACATTCAGTACTTC CASSEGLDIQYF
once TRBJ2-5 TRBV7-6 TRBD2 TGTGCCAGCAGCTCCGGCGGGAGTTTCCCAGAGACCCAGTACTTC CASSSGGSFPETQYF
- TRBJ1-5 TRBV7-9 - TGTGCCAGCAGCTTAGCCCGGGACGGGAGCAATCAGCCCCAGCATTTT CASSLARDGSNQPQHF